This T cell receptor (beta chain) stems from a study of blood T cell repertoires in COVID-19. In the original workflow: Estimation of nucleated cell counts relied on the amplification of reference gene primers. Using immunoSEQ multiplex PCR, the repertoire was profiled, and TCRdb retains in-frame clones only, with some absent. D and trimming come from the DNA, and the V and J calls and clone size come from that table. The sample has 85,000 to 95,000 clones; around 72% are singletons. The clonotype was recovered from a woman over 75 with acute or convalescent COVID-19. The sequenced sample was peripheral blood.

CDR3 DNA: TGTGCCAGCAGAGGAGGACTAGCGGGCTACAATGAGCAGTTCTTC. The encoded protein is CASRGGLAGYNEQFF. The J gene is TRBJ2-1, the V gene TRBV2; 11 bases are a match to TRBD2. The CDR3 has 15 amino acids. V shed 6 bases, J shed 3 bases, and the junction held 4 bases outside the gene matches. Germline CDR1 reads SNHLY; CDR2 reads FYNNEI.